The clone carrying this T cell receptor beta chain was detected many times. TCRdb independently ran MiXCR on the RT-PCR reads; one entry per CDR3 protein. The sample holds around 700,000 distinct CDR3 sequences, 14% seen once. This TCR was sampled from a female donor in good health, serving as a healthy control. The specimen sequenced was memory CD4+ T cells from blood.

The CDR3 region is CSVIQGLLGSYNEQFF. In DNA, the CDR3 is TGCAGCGTTATACAGGGGCTACTTGGCTCCTACAATGAGCAGTTCTTC. The chain joins TRBV29-1 to TRBJ2-1; 7 positions agree with TRBD1. V shed 5 bases, J shed 0 bases, and the junction held 10 bases outside the gene matches. The CDR3 length is 16 residues. Per the germline V gene, CDR1 is SQVTM and CDR2 is ANQGSEA.